This T cell receptor beta chain was sequenced during a study of cytomegalovirus exposure and HLA in healthy donors. Looking at the study overall: The study's early data release held about 85 million unique TCRs from HLA-typed donors.

PCR primers comprised 60 Vbeta and 13 Jbeta primers. Assay used: immunoSEQ multiplex PCR; TCRdb lists only in-frame clones, some missing. The profile shows around 64,000 clones, over 60% of them singletons. V was trimmed by 1 base and J by 2 bases, leaving 17 bases between them. The germline CDR1 and CDR2 sequences are MGHRA and YSYEKL. This CDR3 spans 17 amino acids. Donors in the study were healthy people who gave bone marrow. The sequenced sample consisted of PBMCs. The sequence came from a woman between 50 and 59 years old in good health and CMV-seronegative. This sequence joins TRBV4-1 and TRBJ1-2, with D perhaps matching TRBD1 (5 bases). The CDR3 DNA sequence: TGCGCCAGCAGCCAAGGAAGGACAAGCGATGGGAACTATGGCTACACCTTC. Encoded protein: CASSQGRTSDGNYGYTF.